The 5 T cell receptor beta chains reported below all come from one sample, sequenced in a study of response to subunit inactivated influenza vaccine. TCRdb used MiXCR to reprocess the RT-PCR reads, holding one entry per CDR3 protein. The data hold about 700,000 distinct CDR3 sequences, with approximately 15% observed a single time. Specimen: PBMCs from blood, collected 14 to 15 days before vaccination. The receptors were gathered from a man aged 45-65 years who received an inactivated influenza vaccine.

The chain recombines TRBV7-9 with TRBJ2-7; weak D call: TRBD1 (9 bases). V lost 6 bases to trimming and J lost 7 bases, with 22 bases between them. The CDR3 runs 15 residues. CDR1 is SEHNR and CDR2 is FQNEAQ in the germline V gene (reference sequence). In DNA, the CDR3 is TGTGCCAGCAGTCGGGGGGGGGACAGGGTGTTTGAGCAGTACTTC. This sequence encodes CASSRGGDRVFEQYF.

This clonotype was picked up many times. The chain has TRBV19 and TRBJ2-1; D remains unclear. V was pared by 6 bases and J by 4 bases, with 16 bases between. The CDR3 sequence is 15 residues long. Germline V gene lookup returns CDR1 LNHDA and CDR2 SQIVND (reference sequence). The CDR3 sequence is CASSSRVHTYNEQFF. DNA for the CDR3: TGTGCCAGTAGCAGTAGAGTACATACTTACAATGAGCAGTTCTTC.

The rearrangement joins TRBV5-1 to TRBJ2-5; possibly TRBD1 or TRBD2 for D (6 bases each). This CDR3 contains 16 residues. In germline, CDR1 is SGHRS, CDR2 YFSETQ. Trimming pared 2 bases from V and 1 base from J, leaving 15 bases between. The chain's CDR3 is CASSFGQGGPQETQYF. As DNA, the CDR3 is TGCGCCAGCAGCTTCGGACAAGGGGGGCCCCAAGAGACCCAGTACTTC.

This chain links TRBV20-1 with TRBJ2-5; TRBD1 matches 7 bases. The junction had 17 bases not matched to a gene; V was cut back by 5 bases and J by 5 bases. Looked up from germline, CDR1 is DFQATT and CDR2 is SNEGSKA (reference sequence). CDR3 length: 16 residues. CDR3 amino acids: CSAGMNRGRRRETQYF. The DNA for the CDR3 is TGCAGTGCTGGAATGAACAGGGGAAGAAGGCGGGAGACCCAGTACTTC.

This chain connects TRBV29-1 to TRBJ2-2, with 8 bases fitting TRBD1. Per the germline V gene, CDR1 is SQVTM and CDR2 is ANQGSEA. The CDR3 loop spans 13 amino acids. Germline trimming cut 7 bases from V and 7 bases from J; bases unmatched to any gene: 8. CDR3 DNA sequence: TGCAGCGGGGGGACAGGATTTCACGGGGAGCTGTTTTTT. Its protein product is CSGGTGFHGELFF.